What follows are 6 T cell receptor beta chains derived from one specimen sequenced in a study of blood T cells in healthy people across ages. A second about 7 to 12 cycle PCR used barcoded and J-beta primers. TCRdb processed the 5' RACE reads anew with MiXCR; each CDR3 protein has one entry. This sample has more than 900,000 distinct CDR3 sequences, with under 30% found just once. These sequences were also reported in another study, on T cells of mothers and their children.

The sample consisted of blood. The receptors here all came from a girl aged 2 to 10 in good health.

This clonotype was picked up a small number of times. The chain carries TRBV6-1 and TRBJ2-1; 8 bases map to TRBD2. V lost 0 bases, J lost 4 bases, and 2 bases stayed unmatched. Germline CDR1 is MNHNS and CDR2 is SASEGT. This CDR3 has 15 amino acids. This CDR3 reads CASSEAPSGYNEQFF. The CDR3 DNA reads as TGTGCCAGCAGTGAAGCCCCTAGCGGGTACAATGAGCAGTTCTTC.

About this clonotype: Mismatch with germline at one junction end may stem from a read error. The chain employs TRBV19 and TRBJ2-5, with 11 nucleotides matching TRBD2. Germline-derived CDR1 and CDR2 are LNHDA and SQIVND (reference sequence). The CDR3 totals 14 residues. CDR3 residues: CASSITSGRETQYF. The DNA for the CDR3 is TGCGCCAGTAGTATTACTAGCGGGAGAGAGACCCAGTACTTC.

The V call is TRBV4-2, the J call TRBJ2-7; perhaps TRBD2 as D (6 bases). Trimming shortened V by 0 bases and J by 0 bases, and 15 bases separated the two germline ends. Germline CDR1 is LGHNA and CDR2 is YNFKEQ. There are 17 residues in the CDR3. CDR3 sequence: CASSQEAASDYSYEQYF. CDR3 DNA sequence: TGTGCCAGCAGCCAAGAGGCTGCTTCGGACTACTCCTACGAGCAGTACTTC.

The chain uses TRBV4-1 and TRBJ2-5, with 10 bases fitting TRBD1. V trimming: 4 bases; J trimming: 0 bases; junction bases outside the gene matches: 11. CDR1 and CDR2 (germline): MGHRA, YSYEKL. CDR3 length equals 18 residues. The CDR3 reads CASSPLGQGGSYQETQYF. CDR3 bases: TGCGCCAGCAGCCCCCTCGGACAGGGGGGGTCGTACCAAGAGACCCAGTACTTC.

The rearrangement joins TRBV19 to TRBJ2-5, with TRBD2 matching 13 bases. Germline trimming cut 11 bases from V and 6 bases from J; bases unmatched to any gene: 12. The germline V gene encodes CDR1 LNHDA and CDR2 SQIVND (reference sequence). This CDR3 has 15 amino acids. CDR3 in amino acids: CASGLAGESRKTQYF. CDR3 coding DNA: TGTGCCTCCGGACTAGCGGGAGAATCGAGGAAGACCCAGTACTTC.

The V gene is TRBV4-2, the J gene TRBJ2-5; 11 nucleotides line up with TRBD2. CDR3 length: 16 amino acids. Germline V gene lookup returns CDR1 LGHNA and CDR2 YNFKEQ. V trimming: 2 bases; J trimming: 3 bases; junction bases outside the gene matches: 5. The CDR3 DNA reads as TGTGCCAGCAGCCAAAGGATACTAGCGGGGGAAGAGACCCAGTACTTC. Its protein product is CASSQRILAGEETQYF.